These T cell receptor beta chains were read from a single sample in a study of long-term antiretroviral therapy in people with HIV. Assay: immunoSEQ multiplex PCR; the TCRdb copy retains only in-frame clones and omits some. The profile shows approximately 31,000 clones, less than 98% of them singletons. The input for sequencing was unsorted PBMCs, taken 6.9 years after starting antiretroviral therapy. The source of these receptors is a man younger than 40 with HIV. CDR3s include the opening cysteine and the closing phenylalanine or tryptophan. D genes are given only for firm matches. The size entry is marked missing in some rows and otherwise reads once, few, many or a size class.

CDR3aa	CDR3nt	d_gene	v_gene	j_gene	abundance
CASSPQQDYGYTF	TGCGCCAGCAGCCCGCAGCAGGACTATGGCTACACCTTC	NA	TRBV4-3	TRBJ1-2	NA
CASSMITGATIYF	TGTGCCAGTAGTATGATAACGGGAGCGACCATATATTTT	NA	TRBV19	TRBJ1-3	NA
CASNTGGGTEEAFF	TGTGCCAGCAACACCGGGGGGGGGACAGAGGAAGCTTTCTTT	TRBD1	TRBV9	TRBJ1-1	NA
CAISESQGHTTQYF	TGTGCCATCAGTGAGTCGCAGGGTCACACTACGCAGTATTTT	NA	TRBV10-3	TRBJ2-3	NA
CAWSVGGGGTGELFF	TGTGCCTGGAGTGTCGGGGGAGGAGGCACCGGGGAGCTGTTTTTT	NA	TRBV30	TRBJ2-2	NA
CASSRLAGGSTGELFF	TGTGCCAGCAGCCGTCTAGCGGGAGGTTCCACCGGGGAGCTGTTTTTT	TRBD2	TRBV9	TRBJ2-2	NA
CASSRGGAPGYGYTF	TGCGCCAGCAGCCGGGGGGGCGCCCCCGGCTATGGCTACACCTTC	NA	TRBV4-3	TRBJ1-2	NA
CASSVDPYQPQHF	TGTGCCAGCAGCGTAGACCCGTACCAGCCCCAGCATTTT	NA	TRBV9	TRBJ1-5	NA
CASSFGGRGPYSEQFF	TGTGCCAGCAGCTTTGGAGGGCGCGGGCCGTACAGTGAGCAGTTCTTC	NA	TRBV11-2	TRBJ2-1	NA
CASSQEGRPGEQFF	TGCGCCAGCAGCCAAGAAGGTAGACCGGGGGAGCAGTTCTTC	NA	TRBV4-3	TRBJ2-1	NA
CSVDGGAIYNEQFF	TGCAGCGTTGACGGAGGGGCTATCTACAATGAGCAGTTCTTC	NA	TRBV29-1	TRBJ2-1	once
CASAGQVTEAFF	TGTGCCAGCGCGGGACAGGTCACTGAAGCTTTCTTT	TRBD1	TRBV11-2	TRBJ1-1	NA
CAISGTSGASYEQYF	TGTGCCATCAGTGGGACTAGCGGGGCCTCCTACGAGCAGTACTTC	TRBD2	TRBV10-3	TRBJ2-7	once
CASSSPWTGGYEQYF	TGTGCCAGCAGCTCCCCCTGGACAGGGGGCTACGAGCAGTACTTC	TRBD1	TRBV11-2	TRBJ2-7	NA
CASSYDRGYGYTF	TGTGCCAGCAGTTACGACAGGGGCTATGGCTACACCTTC	TRBD1	TRBV6-5	TRBJ1-2	NA
CASSLTPPTGGRDYGYTF	TGTGCCAGCAGTTTAACCCCCCCAACGGGGGGGAGGGACTATGGCTACACCTTC	NA	TRBV27	TRBJ1-2	NA
CASSRGGAGTGELFF	TGTGCCAGCAGCCGCGGGGGGGCAGGAACCGGGGAGCTGTTTTTT	TRBD2	TRBV6-5	TRBJ2-2	NA
CASSLRGGGISGEQYF	TGTGCCAGCAGCTTACGCGGGGGGGGTATCTCCGGCGAGCAGTACTTC	TRBD2	TRBV7-2	TRBJ2-7	NA
CASSEVGNTEAFF	TGTGCCAGCAGTGAGGTGGGGAACACTGAAGCTTTCTTT	NA	TRBV6-1	TRBJ1-1	NA
CASSLGGRAREQFF	TGTGCCAGCAGCTTGGGTGGCAGGGCCCGAGAGCAGTTCTTC	NA	TRBV5-6	TRBJ2-1	NA